A selection of T cell receptor beta chains follows, all from one sample in a study of blood T cell repertoires in COVID-19. Clones were sequenced by immunoSEQ multiplex PCR, and TCRdb holds only the in-frame ones, with some missing. The table records approximately 120,000 clones, about 74% of them present only once. Sequencing input: peripheral blood. Every receptor here comes from an elderly man with COVID-19, enrolled during active disease. Each CDR3 is given with its conserved first and last residue. A D gene is named only where the DNA matches it firmly. Expanded clones get a size class; other rows say once, few or many, or leave the size out.

TRBJ2-1,16,-,-,TRBV10-3,TGTGCCATCTCAAAGCTAACTAGCCGATCCTACAATGAGCAGTTCTTC,CAISKLTSRSYNEQFF
TRBJ2-7,14,-,-,TRBV7-9,TGTGCCAGCAGCTTACCACGGGACACTTACGAGCAGTACTTC,CASSLPRDTYEQYF
TRBJ2-7,14,once,-,TRBV6-5,TGTGCCAGCAGTTACTTGGAGGGCCCGGACGAGCAGTACTTC,CASSYLEGPDEQYF
TRBJ2-2,13,-,-,TRBV27,TGTGCCAGCAGCCATACTAGGTACGGGGAGCTGTTTTTT,CASSHTRYGELFF
TRBJ1-1,14,-,-,TRBV7-2,TGTGCCAGCAGCTTAGGGCAATCGAACACTGAAGCTTTCTTT,CASSLGQSNTEAFF
TRBJ1-1,17,-,-,TRBV4-1,TGCGCCAGCAGCCGAGACCCGGTGGGACAATGGAACACTGAAGCTTTCTTT,CASSRDPVGQWNTEAFF
TRBJ2-1,14,once,-,TRBV4-2,TGTGCCAGCAGCCAAGCGGACGGACAAGATGAGCAGTTCTTC,CASSQADGQDEQFF
TRBJ2-3,15,-,TRBD2,TRBV5-1,TGCGCCACCGCTTGGAACGGGAGGGTCCGCGATACGCAGTATTTT,CATAWNGRVRDTQYF
TRBJ1-3,12,-,-,TRBV29-1,TGCAGCGTCTTGAGCTCTGGAAACACCATATATTTT,CSVLSSGNTIYF
TRBJ2-3,14,-,-,TRBV11-2,TGTGCCATCCCCAGCCTGGAGAGCACAGATACGCAGTATTTT,CAIPSLESTDTQYF
TRBJ2-1,14,-,-,TRBV4-2,TGTGCCAGCAGCCAACCGAGCATCTACAATGAGCAGTTCTTC,CASSQPSIYNEQFF
TRBJ1-5,15,-,TRBD1,TRBV6-5,TGTGCCAGCAGTTACACAGGGGATTACAATCAGCCCCAGCATTTT,CASSYTGDYNQPQHF
TRBJ2-5,17,-,-,TRBV19,TGTGCCAGTAGTATGAATGACGGCAGCTACCTAGATGAGACCCAGTACTTC,CASSMNDGSYLDETQYF
TRBJ2-5,14,-,-,TRBV5-1,TGCGCCAGCGCATTATTGAGAGGGATGGAGACCCAGTACTTC,CASALLRGMETQYF
TRBJ1-2,15,-,-,TRBV5-5,TGTGCCAGCAATCTGGGGAGGGGGTTAAACTATGGCTACACCTTC,CASNLGRGLNYGYTF
TRBJ2-5,19,-,TRBD2,TRBV10-3,TGTGCCATCAGCGATGTCCCGGGACTAGCGGGAGTAAGGGGGGAGACCCAGTACTTC,CAISDVPGLAGVRGETQYF
TRBJ2-7,13,-,-,TRBV30,TGTGCCTGGAGCGGGGACTCGTCCTACGAGCAGTACTTC,CAWSGDSSYEQYF
TRBJ2-7,11,-,-,TRBV20-1,TGCAGTGCCTACCAGGCCTACGAGCAGTACTTC,CSAYQAYEQYF
TRBJ2-5,15,-,-,TRBV25-1,TGTGCCAGCAGAGGGGACTTCGTCAGCCGGGAGACCCAGTACTTC,CASRGDFVSRETQYF
TRBJ2-3,17,-,-,TRBV2,TGTGCCAGCAGTGAATCCCCTACCCCTCTTAGCACAGATACGCAGTATTTT,CASSESPTPLSTDTQYF
TRBJ2-7,14,few,-,TRBV5-1,TGCGCCAGCAGCTTGTTCCGGGAAACCTACGAGCAGTACTTC,CASSLFRETYEQYF
TRBJ2-7,14,-,TRBD1,TRBV11-2,TGTGCCAGCAGTGGGACAGGGGGCGTGGGGGAGCAGTACTTC,CASSGTGGVGEQYF
TRBJ2-3,17,once,-,TRBV28,TGTGCCAGCAGTTCGCCTCCAGGGTACAAGAGCACAGATACGCAGTATTTT,CASSSPPGYKSTDTQYF
TRBJ2-4,17,-,TRBD1,TRBV24-1,TGTGCCACCAGTGACCCCGCCGGGACAGGGGGCCAAGACATTCAGTACTTC,CATSDPAGTGGQDIQYF
TRBJ1-2,14,-,TRBD1,TRBV7-9,TGTGCCAGCAGCTCGACAGGGGCCAACTATGGCTACACCTTC,CASSSTGANYGYTF
TRBJ2-1,15,few,TRBD2,TRBV11-2,TGTGCCAGCAGCTTAGATCTAGCGGAGTACAATGAGCAGTTCTTC,CASSLDLAEYNEQFF
TRBJ2-3,16,-,TRBD1,TRBV10-3,TGTGCCATCAGTGAGTCGGCACAGGGGAGCACAGATACGCAGTATTTT,CAISESAQGSTDTQYF
TRBJ2-3,15,-,TRBD2,TRBV3-1/TRBV3-2,TGTGCCAGCAGCCAAGATATACGGGGGGTAGATACGCAGTATTTT,CASSQDIRGVDTQYF
TRBJ1-4,17,-,-,TRBV27,TGTGCCAGCAGTCAAACAGGGACCCCCGGCACTAATGAAAAACTGTTTTTT,CASSQTGTPGTNEKLFF
TRBJ2-4,16,-,TRBD1,TRBV20-1,TGCAGTGCTAGTCGAACTTCGGGACAGGGGGCTGACATTCAGTACTTC,CSASRTSGQGADIQYF
TRBJ2-7,15,-,TRBD1,TRBV2,TGTGCCAGCAGTTCACAGGGGACGGGCTCCTACGAGCAGTACTTC,CASSSQGTGSYEQYF
TRBJ1-1,13,many,-,TRBV2,TGTGCCAGCAGGGGGGACATGAACACTGAAGCTTTCTTT,CASRGDMNTEAFF
TRBJ2-7,14,-,TRBD1,TRBV2,TGTGCCACGGAGAAAGGGACAGGGACCTACGAGCAGTACTTC,CATEKGTGTYEQYF
TRBJ1-1,14,-,TRBD1,TRBV28,TGTGCCAGCATGTCCGGGACAGATTACACTGAAGCTTTCTTT,CASMSGTDYTEAFF
TRBJ1-1,16,medium-sized,-,TRBV19,TGTGCCACCAGGGAGGACACCGGAGCGATGAACACTGAAGCTTTCTTT,CATREDTGAMNTEAFF
TRBJ2-2,15,-,TRBD2,TRBV18,TGTGCCAGCTCACCATACGTGGCGGGAGCCGGGGAGCTGTTTTTT,CASSPYVAGAGELFF
TRBJ2-3,14,-,TRBD2,TRBV28,TGTGCCAGCAGTTTTTTGGGCGGGAGAGATACGCAGTATTTT,CASSFLGGRDTQYF
TRBJ2-3,19,-,TRBD2,TRBV4-1,TGCGCCAGCAGCCAAACGCGGGGTGTCGGACTAGCGGTCACAGATACGCAGTATTTT,CASSQTRGVGLAVTDTQYF
TRBJ2-3,16,-,TRBD2,TRBV4-2,TGTGCCAGCAGCCAAGATCCTAGCGGGAGTGGAAATACGCAGTATTTT,CASSQDPSGSGNTQYF
TRBJ1-1,14,many,-,TRBV25-1,TGTGCCAGCAGCGGGGAGATTCCGAACACTGAAGCTTTCTTT,CASSGEIPNTEAFF
TRBJ2-2,16,-,-,TRBV4-1,TGCGCCAGCAGCCAAGTCAAGGGGACGAACACCGGGGAGCTGTTTTTT,CASSQVKGTNTGELFF